The T cell receptor beta chain under discussion was sequenced for a study of regulatory T cells in long-lasting Graves disease. Trimming removed 3 bases from V and 6 bases from J, with 15 bases in between. The CDR3 spans 15 residues. Germline CDR1 and CDR2: LGHDT and YNNKEL (reference sequence). The time point was: persistent/refractory GD, antithyroid drugs over 5 years with positive TRAb. From RNA extracted from PBMCs, the TCR library was made. At least ten counts were recorded for this clonotype. The authors built TCR beta libraries using iRepertoire HTBI primers and Arm-PCR of CDR3 regions. One entry per CDR3 protein, called by TCRdb with MiXCR from the multiplex PCR reads. The sample yields 310,000 or so distinct CDR3 sequences, around 20% seen once.

The rearrangement links TRBV3-1 to TRBJ1-5, with unresolved D. This clonotype originated in a female donor with Graves disease. The starting material was peripheral blood mononuclear cells (PBMCs), obtained when the disease was refractory, from a patient treated with antithyroid drugs. The CDR3 region is CASSHGPGIPQPQHF. CDR3 nucleotides: TGTGCCAGCAGCCATGGGCCGGGGATCCCTCAGCCCCAGCATTTT.